The T cell receptor (beta chain) described here comes from a study of T cells in women clearing cervical HPV infection (dated by TCRdb to the late 2010s). Some background on the complete study: The cases were approximately 23 women with histologically confirmed HPV16-related CIN3 or worse, and 2 of those women had invasive cancers. The controls were around 25 women whose single incident HPV16 infection cleared within 12 months with no development of precancer or cancer. Blood from cases was collected at the visit where the lesion was first found, while blood from controls was collected once the infection could no longer be detected. Among cases, blood sampling came a median of about 150 days after lesion detection, with an interquartile range of roughly 80 to 220 days. Because only a few women had HLA typing data, the possibility that HLA type acted as a confounder could not be ruled out. The exploratory proof-of-principle case-control study was nested within the Guanacaste HPV Natural History Study in Costa Rica and compared TCR repertoires across cervical HPV16 outcomes. Cases were matched to controls by age within five years and by the year the sample was collected. Cases had a median age of approximately 35 years and controls had a median age of around 40, with no significant differences in baseline characteristics. The parent cohort enrolled about 10,000 women aged 18 or older in Guanacaste, Costa Rica, in about 1993 to 1994 and followed the women for around seven years. As quality controls, five blinded duplicates were added to each group, bringing the total to about 60 samples made up of approximately 50 participants and some ten replicates. What the research found in general, with its limitations: Cases were distinguished from controls with an estimated AUC of approximately 0.8 by random forest classifiers combining richness and V gene abundances. The cross-sectional design could not show whether associations preceded infection or resulted from it; effector/memory subsets and HPV-specific T cells were not isolated. Significantly higher TCR repertoire richness was observed in CIN3+ cases than in controls across sequencing depths, whereas no difference in evenness was found. Cases had lower TRBV6-7 relative abundance than controls (approximately 0.1% versus 0.16%; Bonferroni P = 0.0008). Because the number of T cells in each sample was unknown, differences in richness could reflect differing T-cell content rather than repertoire biology.

A remark on this clone: Its antigen is not yet known. The CDR3 extends 3 residues past the end of the read, so its final part is completed from the germline J gene. The identical CDR3 is also encoded by other nucleotide sequences in the sample.

Every participant had a single incident cervical HPV16 infection, and prevalent HPV16 infections were excluded. Cervical HPV DNA was detected by MY09/MY11 PCR, and genotyping was performed by dot-blot hybridization. Roughly 15 mL of heparinized blood was centrifuged, after which the buffy coat was aliquoted, frozen at -30 degrees C, and then stored at -80 degrees C. QIAGEN kits were used to extract genomic DNA from buffy coat specimens. Reading from cysteine to phenylalanine, the CDR3 counts 14 amino acids. The CDR3 was read in part: 33 bases, with the frame set at base 1. The germline ends are 13 bases apart after V is trimmed by 8 bases and J by 2 bases. The germline V gene sets CDR1 to SNHLY and CDR2 to FYNNEI. Using the immunoSEQ assay, multiplex PCR amplified TCR beta CDR3 regions from an average of approximately 1,100 ng of genomic DNA per sample. To correct primer bias, the assay used a complete synthetic TCR repertoire to set an amplification baseline. The amplicons were sequenced on the Illumina platform. The original methods were these. Sequences were error-corrected by clustering with frequency ratios and a modified nearest-neighbor algorithm and were then analyzed in the immunoSEQ Analyzer with IMGT gene definitions. At each rarefaction depth, TCR richness and evenness were averaged across 20 rarefaction repeats, and any sample with fewer sequences than the depth was left out. Relative abundances of V, D and J genes were compared between groups using Wilcoxon rank sum tests, with FDR correction applied. Blinded duplicates gave an intraclass correlation of around 96% for TCR richness and an average of roughly 76% across over 55 gene segments. TCRdb stores this immuneACCESS table with in-frame sequences only. Part of the clones is absent; in the studies checked, under half of the shortfall reflects unresolved V genes, and no reason is known for the rest. V, J and clone size are taken as reported in that table, and D and trimming were inferred from the DNA itself. This sample's table contains 19,000 or so clones. The top ten clonotypes cover less than 3.5% of the sample.

Sequenced input: blood buffy coat. The sequence links TRBV2 to TRBJ1-3; TRBD1 is possibly the D segment (5 matching bases). This TCR came from a woman aged 18 to 75 with a cervical HPV16 infection that either progressed to CIN3+ or cleared (not recorded which). Incomplete CDR3 DNA: TGTGCCAGCCGCCGGGCGGGGGCTGGAAACACC. The resulting protein is CASRRAGAGNT. The CDR3 in its entirety is CASRRAGAGNTIYF.